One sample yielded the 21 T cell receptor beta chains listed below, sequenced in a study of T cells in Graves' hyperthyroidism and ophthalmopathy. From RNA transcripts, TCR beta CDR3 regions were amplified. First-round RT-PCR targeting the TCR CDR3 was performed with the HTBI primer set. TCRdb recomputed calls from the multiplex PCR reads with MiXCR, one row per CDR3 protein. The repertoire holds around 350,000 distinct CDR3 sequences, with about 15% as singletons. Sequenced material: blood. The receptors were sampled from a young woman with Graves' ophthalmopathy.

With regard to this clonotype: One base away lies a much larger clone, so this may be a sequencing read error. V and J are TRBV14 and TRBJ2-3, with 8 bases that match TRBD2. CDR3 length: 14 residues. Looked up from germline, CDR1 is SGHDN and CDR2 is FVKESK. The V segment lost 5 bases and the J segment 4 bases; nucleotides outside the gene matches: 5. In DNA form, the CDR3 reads TGTGCCAGCAGCTTCGGGGGGGCCGCAGATACGCAGTATTTT. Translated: CASSFGGAADTQYF.

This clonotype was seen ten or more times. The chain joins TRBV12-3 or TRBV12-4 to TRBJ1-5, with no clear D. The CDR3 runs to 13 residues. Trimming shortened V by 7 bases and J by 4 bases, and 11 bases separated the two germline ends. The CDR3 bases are TGTGCCAGCAAAGGCGAGGTAAATCAGCCCCAGCATTTT. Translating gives CASKGEVNQPQHF.

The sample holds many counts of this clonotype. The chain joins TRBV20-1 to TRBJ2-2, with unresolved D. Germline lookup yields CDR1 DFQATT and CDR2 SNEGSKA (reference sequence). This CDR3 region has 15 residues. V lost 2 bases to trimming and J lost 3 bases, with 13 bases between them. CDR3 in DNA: TGCAGTGCTAGAACCCCGGAAAGGGACACCGGGGAGCTGTTTTTT. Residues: CSARTPERDTGELFF.

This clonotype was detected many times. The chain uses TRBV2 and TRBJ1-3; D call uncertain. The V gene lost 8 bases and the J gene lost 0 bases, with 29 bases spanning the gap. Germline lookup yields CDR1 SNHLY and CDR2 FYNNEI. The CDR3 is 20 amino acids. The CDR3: CASGPRFDIRTRLSGNTIYF. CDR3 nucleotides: TGTGCCAGCGGGCCGAGGTTCGACATCCGCACTCGACTCTCTGGAAACACCATATATTTT.

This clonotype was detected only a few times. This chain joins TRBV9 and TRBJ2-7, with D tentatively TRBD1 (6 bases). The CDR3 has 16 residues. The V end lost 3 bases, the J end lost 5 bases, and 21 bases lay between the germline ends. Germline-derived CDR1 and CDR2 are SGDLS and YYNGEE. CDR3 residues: CASSAGVTGQVHEQYF. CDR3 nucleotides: TGTGCCAGCAGCGCCGGAGTGACAGGCCAGGTCCACGAGCAGTACTTC. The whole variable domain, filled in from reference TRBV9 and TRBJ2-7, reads DSGVTQTPKHLITATGQRVTLRCSPRSGDLSVYWYQQSLDQGLQFLIQYYNGEERAKGNILERFSAQQFPDLHSELNLSSLELGDSALYFCASSAGVTGQVHEQYFGPGTRLTVT.

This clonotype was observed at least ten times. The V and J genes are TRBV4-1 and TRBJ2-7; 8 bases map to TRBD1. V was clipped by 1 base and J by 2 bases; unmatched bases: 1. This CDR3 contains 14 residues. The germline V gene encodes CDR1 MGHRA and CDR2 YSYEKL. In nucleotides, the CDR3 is TGCGCCAGCAGCCAAGCCAGGGGGCCCTACGAGCAGTACTTC. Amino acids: CASSQARGPYEQYF.

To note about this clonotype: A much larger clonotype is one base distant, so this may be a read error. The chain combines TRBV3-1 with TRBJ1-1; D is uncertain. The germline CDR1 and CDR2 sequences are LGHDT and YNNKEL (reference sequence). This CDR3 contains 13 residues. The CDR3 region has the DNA TGTGCCGGCAGCCAACAATTCGCGGTTGCAGCTTTCTTT. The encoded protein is CAGSQQFAVAAFF.

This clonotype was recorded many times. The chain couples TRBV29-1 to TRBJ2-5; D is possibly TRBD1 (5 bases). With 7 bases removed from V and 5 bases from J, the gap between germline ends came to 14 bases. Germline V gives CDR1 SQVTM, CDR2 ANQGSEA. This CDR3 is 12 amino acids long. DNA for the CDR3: TGCAGCGCCCTCAGGGATTCCGAGACCCAGTACTTC. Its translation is CSALRDSETQYF.

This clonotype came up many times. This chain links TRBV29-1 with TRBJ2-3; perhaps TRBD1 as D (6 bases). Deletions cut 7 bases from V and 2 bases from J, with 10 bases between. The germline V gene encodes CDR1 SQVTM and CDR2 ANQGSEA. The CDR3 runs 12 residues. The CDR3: CSGRTVTDTQYF. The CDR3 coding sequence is TGCAGCGGCCGGACAGTCACAGATACGCAGTATTTT.

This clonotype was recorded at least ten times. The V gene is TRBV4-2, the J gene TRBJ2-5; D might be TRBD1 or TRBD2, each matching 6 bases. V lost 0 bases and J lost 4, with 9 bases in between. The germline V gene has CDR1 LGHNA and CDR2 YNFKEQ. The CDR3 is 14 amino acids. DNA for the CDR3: TGTGCCAGCAGCCAAGATACGGGGGCAGAGACCCAGTACTTC. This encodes CASSQDTGAETQYF.

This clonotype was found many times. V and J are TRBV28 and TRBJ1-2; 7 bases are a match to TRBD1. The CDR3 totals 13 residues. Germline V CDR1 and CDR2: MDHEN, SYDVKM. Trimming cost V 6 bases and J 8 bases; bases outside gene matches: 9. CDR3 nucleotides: TGTGCCAGCAGCCAGGACAGGTTGGACGGCTACACCTTC. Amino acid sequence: CASSQDRLDGYTF.

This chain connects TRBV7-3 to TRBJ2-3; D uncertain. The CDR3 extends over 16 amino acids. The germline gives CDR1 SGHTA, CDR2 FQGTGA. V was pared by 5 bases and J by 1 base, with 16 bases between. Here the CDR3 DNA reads TGTGCCAGCAGCCGCTCAGTCTCGCAACGCACAGATACGCAGTATTTT. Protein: CASSRSVSQRTDTQYF.

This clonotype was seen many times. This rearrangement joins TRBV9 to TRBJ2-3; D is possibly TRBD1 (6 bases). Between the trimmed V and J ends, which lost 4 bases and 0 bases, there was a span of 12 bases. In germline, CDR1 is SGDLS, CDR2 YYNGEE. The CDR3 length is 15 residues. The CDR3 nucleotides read TGTGCCAGCAGCCCACGACAGGCGAGCACAGATACGCAGTATTTT. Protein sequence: CASSPRQASTDTQYF.

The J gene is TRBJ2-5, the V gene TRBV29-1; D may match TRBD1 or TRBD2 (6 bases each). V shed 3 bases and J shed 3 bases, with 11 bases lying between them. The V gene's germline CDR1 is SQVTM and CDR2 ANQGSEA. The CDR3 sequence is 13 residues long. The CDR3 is CSVETGAEETQYF. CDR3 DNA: TGCAGCGTTGAGACGGGGGCCGAAGAGACCCAGTACTTC.

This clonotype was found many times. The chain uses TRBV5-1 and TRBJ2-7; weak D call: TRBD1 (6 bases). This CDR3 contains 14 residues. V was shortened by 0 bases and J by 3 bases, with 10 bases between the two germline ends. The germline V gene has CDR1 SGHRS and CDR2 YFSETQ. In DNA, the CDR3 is TGCGCCAGCAGCTTGGATACAGGGTACTACGAGCAGTACTTC. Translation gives CASSLDTGYYEQYF.

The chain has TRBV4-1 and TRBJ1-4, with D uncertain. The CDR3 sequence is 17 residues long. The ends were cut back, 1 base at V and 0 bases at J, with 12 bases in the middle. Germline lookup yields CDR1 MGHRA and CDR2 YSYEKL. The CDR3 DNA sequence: TGCGCCAGCAGCCAAGTGACTGCCTCGGCAACTAATGAAAAACTGTTTTTT. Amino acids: CASSQVTASATNEKLFF.

The CDR3: CASRPGQGESAFF. The CDR3 DNA reads as TGTGCCAGCAGACCGGGACAGGGGGAAAGTGCTTTCTTT. The chain joins TRBV3-1 to TRBJ1-1; 11 bases are shared with TRBD1. The junction had 8 bases not matched to a gene; V was cut back by 6 bases and J by 11 bases. The CDR3 is 13 residues long. CDR1 and CDR2 from the germline V gene are LGHDT and YNNKEL (reference sequence).

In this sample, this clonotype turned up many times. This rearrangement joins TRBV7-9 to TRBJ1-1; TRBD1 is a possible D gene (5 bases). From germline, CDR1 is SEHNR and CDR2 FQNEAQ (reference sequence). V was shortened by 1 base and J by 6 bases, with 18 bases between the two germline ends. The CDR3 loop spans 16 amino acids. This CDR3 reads CASSLGGGISSAEAFF. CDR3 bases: TGTGCCAGCAGCTTAGGTGGGGGGATCTCATCGGCTGAAGCTTTCTTT. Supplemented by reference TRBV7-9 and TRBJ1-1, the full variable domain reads DTGVSQNPRHKITKRGQNVTFRCDPISEHNRLYWYRQTLGQGPEFLTYFQNEAQLEKSRLLSDRFSAERPKGSFSTLEIQRTEQGDSAMYLCASSLGGGISSAEAFFGQGTRLTVV.

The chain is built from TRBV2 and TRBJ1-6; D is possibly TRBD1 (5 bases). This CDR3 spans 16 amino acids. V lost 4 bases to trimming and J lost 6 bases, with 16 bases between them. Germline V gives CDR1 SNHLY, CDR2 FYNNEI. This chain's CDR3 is CASSVDGGGSNSPLHF. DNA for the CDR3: TGTGCCAGCAGTGTTGACGGGGGGGGTTCTAATTCACCCCTCCACTTT.

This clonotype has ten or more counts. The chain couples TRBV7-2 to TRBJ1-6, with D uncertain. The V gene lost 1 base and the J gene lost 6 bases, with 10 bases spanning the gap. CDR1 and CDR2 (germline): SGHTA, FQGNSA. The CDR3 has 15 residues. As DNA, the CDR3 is TGTGCCAGCAGCTTAGGAAGTGTGGTTAATTCACCCCTCCACTTT. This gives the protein CASSLGSVVNSPLHF.

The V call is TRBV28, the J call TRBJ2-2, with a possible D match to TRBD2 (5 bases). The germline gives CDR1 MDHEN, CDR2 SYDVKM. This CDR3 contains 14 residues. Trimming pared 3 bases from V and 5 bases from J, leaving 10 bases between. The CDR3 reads CASSFRRRTGELFF. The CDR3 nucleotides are TGTGCCAGCAGTTTTCGGAGGAGAACCGGGGAGCTGTTTTTT.